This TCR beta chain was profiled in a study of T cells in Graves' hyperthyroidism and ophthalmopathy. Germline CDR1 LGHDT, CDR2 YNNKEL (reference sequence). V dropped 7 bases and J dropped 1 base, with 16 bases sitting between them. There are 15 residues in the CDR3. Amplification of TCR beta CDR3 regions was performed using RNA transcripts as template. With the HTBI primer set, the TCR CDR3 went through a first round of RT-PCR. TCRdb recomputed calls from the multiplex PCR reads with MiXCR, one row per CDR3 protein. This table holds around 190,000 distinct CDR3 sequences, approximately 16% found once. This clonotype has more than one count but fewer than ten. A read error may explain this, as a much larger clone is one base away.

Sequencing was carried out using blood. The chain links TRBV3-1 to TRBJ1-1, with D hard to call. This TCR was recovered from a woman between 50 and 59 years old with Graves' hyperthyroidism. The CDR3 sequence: CASNRLTVGNTEAFF. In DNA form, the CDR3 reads TGTGCCAGCAACCGACTAACGGTCGGGAACACTGAAGCTTTCTTT.